One sample yielded the 14 T cell receptor beta chains listed below, sequenced in a study of blood T cell repertoires in COVID-19. The assay was immunoSEQ multiplex PCR, and TCRdb's table has in-frame clones only and misses some. The profile shows about 240,000 clones, 80% to 85% of them singletons. The sequencing input was peripheral blood. These receptors all come from a woman between 55 and 75 years old with active or convalescent COVID-19.

This chain connects TRBV6-5 to TRBJ1-1; D ambiguous. Germline lookup yields CDR1 MNHEY and CDR2 SVGAGI. V lost 0 bases, J lost 0 bases, and 11 bases lay in between. This CDR3 comprises 16 residues. Here the CDR3 DNA reads TGTGCCAGCAGTTACTCTGCCCTACCCATGAACACTGAAGCTTTCTTT. Its translation: CASSYSALPMNTEAFF.

This clone was counted once. J is TRBJ1-1 and V is TRBV11-1; the D is unclear. V lost 1 base, J lost 7 bases, and 7 bases lay in between. Germline assignment: CDR1 SGHAT and CDR2 FQDESV (reference sequence). The CDR3 has 12 amino acids. The CDR3 region is CASSLVQNEAFF. DNA of the CDR3: TGTGCCAGCAGCTTAGTACAGAATGAAGCTTTCTTT.

V usage is TRBV5-1 and J usage is TRBJ1-1; 7 bases match TRBD1. Trimming at V came to 5 bases and at J to 0 bases, leaving 10 bases not matched to a gene. The CDR3 has 16 residues. Germline CDR1 and CDR2: SGHRS and YFSETQ. CDR3 in amino acids: CASRTDRALMNTEAFF. The CDR3 coding sequence is TGCGCCAGCAGAACCGACAGGGCCCTCATGAACACTGAAGCTTTCTTT.

The genes are TRBV2 and TRBJ2-1; perhaps TRBD1 as D (6 bases). From germline, CDR1 is SNHLY and CDR2 FYNNEI. V was clipped by 6 bases and J by 9 bases, with 12 bases between them. The CDR3 is 12 residues long. The CDR3 sequence: CASRAGAAEQFF. The DNA for the CDR3 is TGTGCCAGCAGAGCAGGGGCTGCTGAGCAGTTCTTC.

Only one count was recorded for this clone. J is TRBJ1-2 and V is TRBV5-4, with 11 bases lining up with TRBD1. The CDR3 is 14 amino acids. The germline V gene encodes CDR1 SGHNT and CDR2 YYREEE (reference sequence). Trimming at V came to 3 bases and at J to 9 bases, leaving 7 bases not matched to a gene. The DNA for the CDR3 is TGTGCCAGCAGCTCCGGACAGGGGGCGTCAAGCTACACCTTC. Its protein product is CASSSGQGASSYTF.

This clone was seen a single time. The chain combines TRBV5-4 with TRBJ2-1, with D maybe TRBD1 (5 bases). Trimming took off 4 bases at V and 8 bases at J, with 13 bases between the two ends. Germline V gives CDR1 SGHNT, CDR2 YYREEE (reference sequence). The CDR3 sequence is 13 residues long. CDR3 in DNA: TGTGCCAGCAGCCACGAAGGGGCATATGAGCAGTTCTTC. It codes for CASSHEGAYEQFF.

The gene calls are TRBV11-1 and TRBJ1-1; D gene ambiguous. This CDR3 spans 14 amino acids. Per germline, CDR1 SGHAT and CDR2 FQDESV (reference sequence). Trimming left V 7 bases short and J 0 bases short, with 12 bases between. The CDR3 here is CASTTGGLNTEAFF. In DNA, the CDR3 is TGTGCCAGCACCACCGGCGGCCTGAACACTGAAGCTTTCTTT.

V gene TRBV7-9 combines with J gene TRBJ2-5; weak D call: TRBD2 (5 bases). V dropped 5 bases and J dropped 1 base, with 8 bases sitting between them. Per germline, CDR1 SEHNR and CDR2 FQNEAQ (reference sequence). CDR3 length: 13 residues. The CDR3 DNA follows: TGTGCCAGCAGCCCCGGGGTCCAAGAGACCCAGTACTTC. Its translation: CASSPGVQETQYF. The full variable domain, rest sourced from reference TRBV7-9 and TRBJ2-5, is DTGVSQNPRHKITKRGQNVTFRCDPISEHNRLYWYRQTLGQGPEFLTYFQNEAQLEKSRLLSDRFSAERPKGSFSTLEIQRTEQGDSAMYLCASSPGVQETQYFGPGTRLLVL.

The genes are TRBV11-2 and TRBJ2-5, with a weak D call TRBD2 (5 bases). The CDR3 is 13 amino acids. V was cut by 5 bases and J by 3 bases, with 10 bases left in between. The germline gives CDR1 SGHAT, CDR2 FQNNGV. The CDR3 region is CASSQEAEETQYF. The CDR3 nucleotides read TGTGCCAGCAGCCAGGAGGCGGAAGAGACCCAGTACTTC. Combining the CDR3 with reference TRBV11-2 and TRBJ2-5 gives the whole variable domain EAGVAQSPRYKIIEKRQSVAFWCNPISGHATLYWYQQILGQGPKLLIQFQNNGVVDDSQLPKDRFSAERLKGVDSTLKIQPAKLEDSAVYLCASSQEAEETQYFGPGTRLLVL.

This clone was seen more than once but under ten times. V usage is TRBV2 and J usage is TRBJ1-6, with 7 bases aligning to TRBD1. The CDR3 runs to 15 residues. Losses at the gene ends were 9 bases for V and 6 bases for J; bases not matched to a gene: 11. The V gene's germline CDR1 is SNHLY and CDR2 FYNNEI. Here the CDR3 DNA reads TGTGCCAGGCTTCTTCCGGGACAGCGTAATTCACCCCTCCACTTT. Translating it yields CARLLPGQRNSPLHF.

This clone was seen more than once but under ten times. V is TRBV2 and J is TRBJ2-5, with 9 bases aligning to TRBD2. In germline, CDR1 is SNHLY, CDR2 FYNNEI. The trim removed 3 bases at V and 7 bases at J, leaving 9 bases unmatched. The CDR3 contains 15 residues. This CDR3 is CASSEVAGAAGTQYF. In nucleotides, the CDR3 is TGTGCCAGCAGTGAGGTAGCGGGGGCCGCGGGGACCCAGTACTTC.

The chain is built from TRBV27 and TRBJ2-7, with 7 bases fitting TRBD1. This CDR3 has 15 residues. V dropped 2 bases and J dropped 7; count of bases not matched to a gene: 11. From germline, CDR1 is MNHEY and CDR2 SMNVEV (reference sequence). CDR3 in amino acids: CASSLRGQLGWEQYF. The CDR3 bases are TGTGCCAGCAGTTTAAGGGGACAGCTGGGGTGGGAGCAGTACTTC.

The chain joins TRBV27 to TRBJ2-7; TRBD1 aligns across 7 bases. J lost 5 bases, V lost 4 bases, and 11 bases had no gene match. The CDR3 runs to 15 residues. Germline lookup yields CDR1 MNHEY and CDR2 SMNVEV (reference sequence). The CDR3, as DNA: TGTGCCAGCAGTTCCTCAGGGGGAGTGAGGAACGAGCAGTACTTC. This encodes CASSSSGGVRNEQYF.

This chain links TRBV9 with TRBJ1-4; the D gene is possibly TRBD1 (6 bases). This CDR3 is built from 14 residues. Trimming shortened V by 0 bases and J by 6 bases, and 9 bases separated the two germline ends. The germline V gene has CDR1 SGDLS and CDR2 YYNGEE. CDR3 sequence: CASSVAGQHEKLFF. The CDR3 nucleotides are TGTGCCAGCAGCGTAGCGGGACAACATGAAAAACTGTTTTTT.